One sample yielded the 29 T cell receptor beta chains listed below, sequenced in a study of OX40 agonist ivuxolimab in advanced cancers. Here immunoSEQ multiplex PCR was the method, and the copy in TCRdb shows in-frame clones only, minus some. Found here are tens of thousands of clones, over 65% of them singletons; the top ten hold roughly 1.5%. Material: CD4+ or CD8+ T cells sorted from blood, obtained in a trial of the OX40 agonist ivuxolimab. These receptors all come from an adult with an advanced solid tumor such as melanoma, head and neck, liver or kidney cancer.

The V gene is TRBV29-1, the J gene TRBJ2-3; 8 nucleotides line up with TRBD2. CDR1 and CDR2 from the germline V gene are SQVTM and ANQGSEA. J lost 5 bases, V lost 3 bases, and 16 bases had no gene match. This CDR3 has 17 residues. In nucleotides, the CDR3 is TGCAGCGTTGATGGGCAATTGACGGGGGGGCCGGGAGATACGCAGTATTTT. Amino acid sequence: CSVDGQLTGGPGDTQYF.

V usage is TRBV27 and J usage is TRBJ1-2, with a possible D match to TRBD1 (6 bases). Germline lookup yields CDR1 MNHEY and CDR2 SMNVEV (reference sequence). Between the trimmed V and J ends, which lost 4 bases and 1 base, there was a span of 13 bases. This CDR3 is 15 amino acids long. This chain's CDR3 is CASSSQGTINYGYTF. The CDR3 nucleotides are TGTGCCAGCAGTTCACAGGGAACAATTAACTATGGCTACACCTTC.

This rearrangement joins TRBV6-5 to TRBJ1-1, with 8 bases aligning to TRBD1. The ends lost 6 bases at V and 1 base at J; junction bases unmatched: 4. CDR1 MNHEY and CDR2 SVGAGI come from the germline V gene. The CDR3 has 14 amino acids. In DNA, the CDR3 is TGTGCCAGCAGACGGACAGGGTCGAACACTGAAGCTTTCTTT. Protein sequence: CASRRTGSNTEAFF.

The chain joins TRBV21-1 to TRBJ2-5; the tabulated D call, TRBD1, remains unverified against the DNA. The J call may not be correct, given that the DNA end is closer to TRBJ2-7. TRBV21-1 is classified as a pseudogene. The CDR3 has 15 residues. The CDR3: CASSRTGSGTYEQYF. CDR3 nucleotides: TGTGCCAGCAGCAGGACAGGGTCAGGTACCTACGAGCAGTACTTC.

This rearrangement joins TRBV2 to TRBJ2-5, with D possibly matching TRBD1 (6 bases). The germline V and J ends were trimmed by 4 bases and 5 bases, with 11 bases remaining between them. This CDR3 spans 13 amino acids. Germline values: CDR1 SNHLY, CDR2 FYNNEI. The CDR3, as DNA: TGTGCCAGCAGTGGGGACACGGGGGAGACCCAGTACTTC. Translated: CASSGDTGETQYF.

This chain's CDR3 is CASSRRGRNEKLFF. DNA of the CDR3: TGTGCCAGCAGTCGCCGGGGACGGAATGAAAAACTGTTTTTT. The chain links TRBV6-6 to TRBJ1-4; the D gene is possibly TRBD1 (5 bases). Trimming cost V 5 bases and J 5 bases, with 12 bases left between them. From germline, CDR1 is MNHNY and CDR2 SVGAGI (reference sequence). This CDR3 is built from 14 residues.

CDR3 loop: CASSSNGQSYNEQFF. The DNA of the CDR3 is TGCGCCAGCAGCTCTAACGGACAGAGCTACAATGAGCAGTTCTTC. The rearrangement links TRBV5-1 to TRBJ2-1, with D possibly TRBD1 on 6 matching bases. Germline V CDR1 and CDR2: SGHRS, YFSETQ. The CDR3 loop spans 15 amino acids. V lost 3 bases and J 3 bases, leaving 13 bases between the germline ends. Using reference TRBV5-1 and TRBJ2-1 for the parts outside the CDR3, the full variable domain is KAGVTQTPRYLIKTRGQQVTLSCSPISGHRSVSWYQQTPGQGLQFLFEYFSETQRNKGNFPGRFSGRQFSNSRSEMNVSTLELGDSALYLCASSSNGQSYNEQFFGPGTRLTVL.

The V gene is TRBV7-8, the J gene TRBJ2-5, with 8 bases that match TRBD1. From germline, CDR1 is SGHVS and CDR2 FQNEAQ. V shed 4 bases and J 4 bases; nucleotides not matched to a gene: 8. This CDR3 is built from 15 residues. The DNA of the CDR3 is TGTGCCAGCAGCTCCTTGGACAGGGAAACAGAGACCCAGTACTTC. This codes for CASSSLDRETETQYF.

The rearrangement links TRBV21-1 to TRBJ1-5. TRBV21-1 is a pseudogene locus. The CDR3 loop spans 15 amino acids. This CDR3 is CASTTALCSNQPQHF. DNA of the CDR3: TGTGCCAGCACTACTGCACTGTGTAGCAATCAGCCCCAGCATTTT.

This sequence joins TRBV7-2 and TRBJ2-7, with 10 bases that match TRBD2. The CDR3 extends over 15 amino acids. Trimming cost V 2 bases and J 2 bases; bases outside gene matches: 3. Germline V gene lookup returns CDR1 SGHTA and CDR2 FQGNSA. CDR3 DNA: TGTGCCAGCAGCTTAACTAGCGGGGCGGCCTACGAGCAGTACTTC. Translation: CASSLTSGAAYEQYF.

The J gene is TRBJ2-7, the V gene TRBV19; 8 bases match TRBD1. After removal of 5 bases from V and 0 bases from J, the junction contained 6 bases not matched to a gene. This CDR3 is built from 15 residues. Per germline, CDR1 LNHDA and CDR2 SQIVND (reference sequence). The CDR3 is CASSRTGRHSYEQYF. The CDR3 nucleotides are TGTGCCAGTAGTCGGACAGGGAGACACTCCTACGAGCAGTACTTC. The full variable domain, completed using reference TRBV19 and TRBJ2-7, is DGGITQSPKYLFRKEGQNVTLSCEQNLNHDAMYWYRQDPGQGLRLIYYSQIVNDFQKGDIAEGYSVSREKKESFPLTVTSAQKNPTAFYLCASSRTGRHSYEQYFGPGTRLTVT.

The chain employs TRBV28 and TRBJ2-5, with D unresolved. The DNA end lines up better with TRBJ2-7; the J call may be wrong. The CDR3 extends over 14 amino acids. Germline V CDR1 and CDR2: MDHEN, SYDVKM. The chain's CDR3 is CASSLSGTLYEQYF. CDR3 nucleotides: TGTGCCAGCAGTTTATCCGGTACCCTCTACGAGCAGTACTTC.

CDR3 loop: CASSLRGGVGNEQYF. In DNA, the CDR3 is TGTGCCAGCAGCCTCCGAGGGGGGGTGGGAAACGAGCAGTACTTC. The rearrangement joins TRBV7-4 to TRBJ2-7, with D maybe TRBD2 (7 bases). The ends were cut back, 5 bases at V and 5 bases at J, with 19 bases in the middle. CDR1 is SGHVT, CDR2 SQSDAQ, per germline. The CDR3 totals 15 residues.

The rearrangement joins TRBV6-1 to TRBJ2-5; D ambiguous. Trimming left V 5 bases short and J 4 bases short, with 11 bases between. Germline V gene sequence: CDR1 MNHNS, CDR2 SASEGT. The CDR3 loop spans 13 amino acids. The CDR3 DNA reads as TGTGCCAGCAGTAGCAATAAGGGAGAGACCCAGTACTTC. Encoded protein: CASSSNKGETQYF.

The rearrangement links TRBV9 to TRBJ2-1, with 8 bases lining up with TRBD2. Germline V gene sequence: CDR1 SGDLS, CDR2 YYNGEE. The CDR3 extends over 15 amino acids. The junction had 8 bases not matched to a gene; V was cut back by 3 bases and J by 6 bases. In nucleotides, the CDR3 is TGTGCCAGCAGCGCTTCTAGCGGGCGAGGCAATGAGCAGTTCTTC. Its translation: CASSASSGRGNEQFF.

The chain uses TRBV4-1 and TRBJ1-3; D is possibly TRBD1 (5 bases). Germline V gene data show CDR1 as MGHRA and CDR2 as YSYEKL. The CDR3 runs 17 residues. Trimming pared 3 bases from V and 0 bases from J, leaving 15 bases between. CDR3: CASSQLGGGSSGNTIYF. For the CDR3, the DNA is TGCGCCAGCAGCCAGCTCGGGGGGGGGAGCTCTGGAAACACCATATATTTT.

This clone appeared a few times. The CDR3 protein is CASSLTQGFGTEAFF. The DNA for the CDR3 is TGTGCCAGCAGCTTGACCCAGGGGTTTGGGACTGAAGCTTTCTTT. The chain joins TRBV7-8 to TRBJ1-1, with a weak D call TRBD1 (6 bases). Germline V gene lookup returns CDR1 SGHVS and CDR2 FQNEAQ. The V and J ends lost 3 bases and 5 bases respectively, with 16 bases between them. The CDR3 sequence is 15 residues long.

The chain couples TRBV6-1 to TRBJ2-1; D unresolved. Germline V CDR1 and CDR2: MNHNS, SASEGT. V was clipped by 3 bases and J by 2 bases, with 2 bases between them. The CDR3 runs 12 residues. CDR3 residues: CASSETYNEQFF. The CDR3 DNA is TGTGCCAGCAGTGAGACCTACAATGAGCAGTTCTTC.

The gene calls are TRBV2 and TRBJ1-1; 7 nucleotides agree with TRBD1. Germline values: CDR1 SNHLY, CDR2 FYNNEI. V lost 4 bases to trimming and J lost 1 base; unmatched junction nucleotides: 6. This CDR3 region has 15 residues. The CDR3 region is CASSVFSGGNTEAFF. CDR3 sequence (DNA): TGTGCCAGCAGTGTTTTTTCAGGGGGGAACACTGAAGCTTTCTTT.

J is TRBJ2-5 and V is TRBV10-1; 12 positions agree with TRBD2. This CDR3 spans 14 amino acids. Per the germline V gene, CDR1 is WNHNN and CDR2 is SYGVQD (reference sequence). V lost 6 bases and J lost 11; bases outside the gene matches: 10. CDR3 bases: TGCGCCAGCAGCTTACTAGCGGGAGGTGGAGAGCAGTACTTC. Translated, it gives CASSLLAGGGEQYF.

The table lists this clone with a few counts. This rearrangement joins TRBV2 to TRBJ1-1, with D tentatively TRBD1 (5 bases). This CDR3 is built from 13 residues. Per germline, CDR1 SNHLY and CDR2 FYNNEI. Trimming pared 4 bases from V and 4 bases from J, leaving 10 bases between. The CDR3 nucleotides read TGTGCCAGCAGTGTGGGGGACCTCACTGAAGCTTTCTTT. Protein: CASSVGDLTEAFF.

The CDR3 DNA sequence: TGTGCCAGCACCTTGACAGCCTCTGGGGCCAACGTCCTGACTTTC. This sequence encodes CASTLTASGANVLTF. The chain has TRBV28 and TRBJ2-6; a weak D match, TRBD1 (5 bases). V was pared by 7 bases and J by 0 bases, with 10 bases between. The germline V gene encodes CDR1 MDHEN and CDR2 SYDVKM. This CDR3 region has 15 residues.

V usage is TRBV7-8 and J usage is TRBJ2-5; TRBD2 aligns across 7 bases. V shed 9 bases and J 1 base; nucleotides not matched to a gene: 8. This CDR3 region has 14 residues. Looked up from germline, CDR1 is SGHVS and CDR2 is FQNEAQ. CDR3: CASKEASGQETQYF. The DNA of the CDR3 is TGTGCCAGTAAGGAGGCTAGCGGCCAAGAGACCCAGTACTTC. Full variable domain (outside the CDR3, taken from reference TRBV7-8 and TRBJ2-5): GAGVSQSPRYKVAKRGQDVALRCDPISGHVSLFWYQQALGQGPEFLTYFQNEAQLDKSGLPSDRFFAERPEGSVSTLKIQRTQQEDSAVYLCASKEASGQETQYFGPGTRLLVL.

The chain employs TRBV19 and TRBJ2-2; 7 nucleotides line up with TRBD1. With V trimmed by 4 bases and J by 4 bases, 6 bases remained unmatched. The CDR3 is made up of 15 amino acids. CDR1 and CDR2 from the germline V gene are LNHDA and SQIVND (reference sequence). The CDR3 bases are TGTGCCAGTAGTAAGGGACAGATACTCACCGGGGAGCTGTTTTTT. It translates to CASSKGQILTGELFF.

The chain combines TRBV7-2 with TRBJ2-1, with TRBD2 identical over 15 bases. The germline V gene has CDR1 SGHTA and CDR2 FQGNSA. This CDR3 has 19 amino acids. Unmatched junction bases numbered 9, after V lost 5 bases and J lost 1 base. DNA of the CDR3: TGTGCCAGCAGCCTAAGGGGACTAGCGGGAGGAATTTCCTACAATGAGCAGTTCTTC. Protein product: CASSLRGLAGGISYNEQFF.

As DNA, the CDR3 is TGTGCCAGCAGTGAAGGTGAGGCAGGGGGCTTGCCCCAGCATTTT. It codes for CASSEGEAGGLPQHF. The V call is TRBV6-1, the J call TRBJ1-5; 8 bases map to TRBD1. CDR3 length: 15 residues. Per germline, CDR1 MNHNS and CDR2 SASEGT. V lost 1 base to trimming and J lost 9 bases; unmatched junction nucleotides: 8.

The chain joins TRBV30 to TRBJ2-3; 12 bases agree with TRBD2. The CDR3 covers 15 residues. Germline trimming cut 2 bases from V and 6 bases from J; bases unmatched to any gene: 6. Per the germline V gene, CDR1 is GTSNPN and CDR2 is SVGIG (reference sequence). This CDR3 is CAWSQLAGGRDTQYF. The DNA for the CDR3 is TGTGCCTGGAGTCAACTAGCGGGGGGCCGGGATACGCAGTATTTT.

Only one count was recorded for this clone. The chain recombines TRBV7-6 with TRBJ1-5; no clear D. Between the trimmed V and J ends, which lost 1 base and 7 bases, there was a span of 8 bases. This CDR3 region has 13 residues. CDR1 is SGHVS, CDR2 FNYEAQ, per germline. Here the CDR3 DNA reads TGTGCCAGCAGCTTAGGGAGTCGCCAGCCCCAGCATTTT. The encoded protein is CASSLGSRQPQHF.

The rearrangement joins TRBV6-5 to TRBJ1-5, with D maybe TRBD1 (6 bases). Germline V gene lookup returns CDR1 MNHEY and CDR2 SVGAGI. Trimming pared 2 bases from V and 5 bases from J, leaving 16 bases between. The CDR3 sequence is 16 residues long. The CDR3 region has the DNA TGTGCCAGCAGTTACCCCCCTAACAGGGCCGATCAGCCCCAGCATTTT. Translated, it gives CASSYPPNRADQPQHF.